What follows describes a single TCR beta chain. Antigen: not known. The data belong to a study of spatial heterogeneity in lung cancer. Time point defined: sample taken at primary tumor resection. Whole-study results and caveats: Higher tumor mutation counts went along with higher counts of expanded intratumoral alpha and beta TCRs.

TCRdb called the 5' RACE reads again in MiXCR, with one record for every CDR3 protein. The table records roughly 5,700 distinct CDR3 sequences, roughly a quarter of them present only once. The receptor was derived from a male donor with early-stage non-small cell lung cancer. The specimen was lung tumor tissue, collected at surgery.

In DNA, the CDR3 is TGTGCCAGCAGCGTAGGCGGGAGATTTCAAACTGAGCAGTTCTTC. Its protein product is CASSVGGRFQTEQFF. This chain links TRBV9 with TRBJ2-1, with TRBD2 identical over 7 bases. Germline V gives CDR1 SGDLS, CDR2 YYNGEE. The CDR3 contains 15 residues. V lost 0 bases to trimming and J lost 9 bases; unmatched junction nucleotides: 9.